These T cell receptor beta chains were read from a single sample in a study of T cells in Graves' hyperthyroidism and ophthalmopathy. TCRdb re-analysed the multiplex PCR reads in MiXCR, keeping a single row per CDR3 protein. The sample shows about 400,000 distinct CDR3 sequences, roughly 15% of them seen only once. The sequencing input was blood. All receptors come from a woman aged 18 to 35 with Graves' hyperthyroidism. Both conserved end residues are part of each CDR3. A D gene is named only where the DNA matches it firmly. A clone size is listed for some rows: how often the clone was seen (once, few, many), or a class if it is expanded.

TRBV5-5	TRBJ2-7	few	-	TGTGCCAACATGGAGGGCGAACTCTACGAGCAGTACTTC	CANMEGELYEQYF
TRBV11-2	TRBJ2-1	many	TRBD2	TGTGCCAGCAGCTTAGGGCCCCGGGCTAGCGGCTACAATGAGCAGTTCTTC	CASSLGPRASGYNEQFF
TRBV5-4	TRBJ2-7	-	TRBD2	TGTGCCAGCAGCCCCGGGCGGGAGGACCTCTACGAGCAGTACTTC	CASSPGREDLYEQYF
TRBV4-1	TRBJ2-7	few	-	TGCGCCAGCAGCCAAGGTGCGGCGGTTTACGAGCAGTACTTC	CASSQGAAVYEQYF
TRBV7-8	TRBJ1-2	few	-	TGTGCCAGCAGCACCGGGACGTTTAACTATGGCTACACCTTC	CASSTGTFNYGYTF
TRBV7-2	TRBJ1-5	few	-	TGTGCCAGCAGCCCGGACGGGAATAGCAATCAGCCCCAGCATTTT	CASSPDGNSNQPQHF
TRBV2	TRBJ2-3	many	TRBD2	TGTGCCAGCAGTGTGACGGTGCGGGAGGGTGCAGATACGCAGTATTTT	CASSVTVREGADTQYF
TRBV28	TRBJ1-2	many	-	TGTGCCAGCAGTTTACAGCTAAACTATGGCTACACCTTC	CASSLQLNYGYTF
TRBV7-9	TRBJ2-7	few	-	TGTGCCAGCAGCTATCCCCCGGGACCCATTTCCTACGAGCAGTACTTC	CASSYPPGPISYEQYF
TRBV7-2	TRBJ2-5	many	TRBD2	TGTGCCAGCAGCTTAAGACTAGCGGGGGGCCAAGAGACCCAGTACTTC	CASSLRLAGGQETQYF
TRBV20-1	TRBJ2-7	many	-	TGCAGTGCTAGAGCCCAGCGGTCGAGCTCCTACGAGCAGTACTTC	CSARAQRSSSYEQYF
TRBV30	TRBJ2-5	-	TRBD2	TGTGCCTGGAGTAAATGGCTAGCGGGACCGTACCAAGAGACCCAGTACTTC	CAWSKWLAGPYQETQYF
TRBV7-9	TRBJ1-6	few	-	TGTGCCAGCAGCTCTCAGACGGCAAATAATTCACCCCTCCACTTT	CASSSQTANNSPLHF
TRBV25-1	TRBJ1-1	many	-	TGTGCCAGCAGTGAATATCCAACAGAGAACACTGAAGCTTTCTTT	CASSEYPTENTEAFF
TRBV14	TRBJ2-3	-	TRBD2	TGTGCCAGCAGCCGTGAGGCGGGGGGACCCTTTCTCACAGATACGCAGTATTTT	CASSREAGGPFLTDTQYF
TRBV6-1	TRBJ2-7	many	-	TGTGCCAGCAGTACCCCCCCCGGCGGCAAGCAGTACTTC	CASSTPPGGKQYF
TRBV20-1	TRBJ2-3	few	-	TGCAGTGCTAGTGAAACTAGGTTGAGAGATACGCAGTATTTT	CSASETRLRDTQYF
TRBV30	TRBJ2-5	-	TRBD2	TGTGCCTGGAGTACCCCACCCGGGGGACGGGGGGGAGAGACCCAGTACTTC	CAWSTPPGGRGGETQYF
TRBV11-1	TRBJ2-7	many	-	TGTGCCAGCAGTAGTCCGGGACTCGGGGGCTACGAGCAGTACTTC	CASSSPGLGGYEQYF
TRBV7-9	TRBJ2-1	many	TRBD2	TGTGCCAGCAGCCCAGGACTAGCGGATGAGCAGTTCTTC	CASSPGLADEQFF
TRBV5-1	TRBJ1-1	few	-	TGCGCCAGCAGGGGGGGGGGCGGGGGTTTAAACACTGAAGCTTTCTTT	CASRGGGGGLNTEAFF
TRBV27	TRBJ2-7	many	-	TGTGCCAGCTCCCGAGAGGCGGGAAGTCTCGAGCAGTACTTC	CASSREAGSLEQYF
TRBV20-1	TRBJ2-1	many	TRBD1	TGCAGTGCTAGAGAGGGACAGGGGGTTTACAATGAGCAGTTCTTC	CSAREGQGVYNEQFF
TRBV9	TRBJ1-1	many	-	TGTGCCAGCAGCGTAGGTCCAGGGCACTCCATGAACACTGAAGCTTTCTTT	CASSVGPGHSMNTEAFF
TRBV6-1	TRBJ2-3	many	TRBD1	TGTGCCAGCAGTGACAGGGGGCGAGACAAAGATACGCAGTATTTT	CASSDRGRDKDTQYF
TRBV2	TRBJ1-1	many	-	TGTGCCAGCAGTGAACTGGGGCGCGGCACTGAAGCTTTCTTT	CASSELGRGTEAFF
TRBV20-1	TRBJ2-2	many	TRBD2	TGCAGTGCTAGACGGAGCCACGCAACTAGCGGGGTGAACACCGGGGAGCTGTTTTTT	CSARRSHATSGVNTGELFF
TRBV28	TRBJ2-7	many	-	TGTGCCAGCAGTACTAATTTGGAGCAGTACTTC	CASSTNLEQYF
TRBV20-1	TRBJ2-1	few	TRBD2	TGCAGTGCTAGCAGACTAGCGGGAGACGATGAGCAGTTCTTC	CSASRLAGDDEQFF
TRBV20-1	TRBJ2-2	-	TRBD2	TGCAGTGCTGAGACTAGCGGGACCTCAACCGGGGAGCTGTTTTTT	CSAETSGTSTGELFF
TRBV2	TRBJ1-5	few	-	TGTGCCAGCAGTCCGGGCTACAGGAGCAGTCAGCCCCAGCATTTT	CASSPGYRSSQPQHF
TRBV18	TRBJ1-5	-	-	TGTGCCAGCTCACCCTCTGACAGAGATCAGCCCCAGCATTTT	CASSPSDRDQPQHF
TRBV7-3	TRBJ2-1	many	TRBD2	TGTGCCAGCAGCCGATCGCTAGCGGGATCCTGGAATGAGCAGTTCTTC	CASSRSLAGSWNEQFF
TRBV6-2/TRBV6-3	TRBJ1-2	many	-	TGTGCCAGCAGATTGGACCAAAACTATGGCTACACCTTC	CASRLDQNYGYTF
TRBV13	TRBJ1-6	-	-	TGTGCCAGCAGCTCCCGGGGAATTTGGAATTCACCCCTCCACTTT	CASSSRGIWNSPLHF
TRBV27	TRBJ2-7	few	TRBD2	TGTGCCAGCGCAATAGCGGGAGACTACGAGCAGTACTTC	CASAIAGDYEQYF
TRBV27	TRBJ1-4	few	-	TGTGCCAGCAGTTTATCACCAGTTAATGAAAAACTGTTTTTT	CASSLSPVNEKLFF
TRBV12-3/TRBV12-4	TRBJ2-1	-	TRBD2	TGTGCCAGCAGTTTTTACGTACTAGCGGGAGTCGATGAGCAGTTCTTC	CASSFYVLAGVDEQFF
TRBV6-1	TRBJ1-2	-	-	TGTGCCAGCAGTGAGTTATCACTCTATGGCTACACCTTC	CASSELSLYGYTF
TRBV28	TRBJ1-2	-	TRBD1	TGTGCCAGCGGGGCGACAGGGAACTATGGCTACACCTTC	CASGATGNYGYTF
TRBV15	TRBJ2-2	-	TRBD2	TGTGCCACCAGCAGAGATCTAGCGGGAGGGCCTACCGGGGAGCTGTTTTTT	CATSRDLAGGPTGELFF
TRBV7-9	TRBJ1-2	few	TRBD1	TGTGCCGGTTCGGACAGGGAGACCTATGGCTACACCTTC	CAGSDRETYGYTF
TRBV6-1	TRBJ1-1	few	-	TGTGCCAGCAGTGAAGAGGAGGGGCTGATGAGGACTGAAGCTTTCTTT	CASSEEEGLMRTEAFF
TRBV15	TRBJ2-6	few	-	TGTGCCACCAGCATCGGTCCCTCTGGGGCCAACGTCCTGACTTTC	CATSIGPSGANVLTF
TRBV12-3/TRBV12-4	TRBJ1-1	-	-	TGTGCCAGCAGTTTATCAGGACACAACACTGAAGCTTTCTTT	CASSLSGHNTEAFF
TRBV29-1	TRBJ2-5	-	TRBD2	TGCAGCGTTGAAGCAACTAGCGGCCAAGAGACCCAGTACTTC	CSVEATSGQETQYF
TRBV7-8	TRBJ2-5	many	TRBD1	TGTGCCAGCAGCCTCGGGGACAGGTTTATCGAGACCCAGTACTTC	CASSLGDRFIETQYF
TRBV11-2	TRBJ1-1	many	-	TGTGCCAGCAGCGCCATGTCGTTGGGGACTGAAGCTTTCTTT	CASSAMSLGTEAFF
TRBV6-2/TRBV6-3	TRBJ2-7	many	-	TGTGCCAGCAGTTTGAGCGAGAGCTCCTACGAGCAGTACTTC	CASSLSESSYEQYF
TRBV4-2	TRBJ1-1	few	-	TGTGCCAGCAGCTCCCGGGGCACTGAAGCTTTCTTT	CASSSRGTEAFF
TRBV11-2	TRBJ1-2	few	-	TGTGCCAGCAGCTCCTCGGCTCCTAACTATGGCTACACCTTC	CASSSSAPNYGYTF
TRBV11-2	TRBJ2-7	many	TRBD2	TGTGCCAGCAACTCCCTAGCGGGACCCTACGAGCAGTACTTC	CASNSLAGPYEQYF
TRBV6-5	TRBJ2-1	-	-	TGTGCCAGCAGTTACCCGGGGGACAATGAGCAGTTCTTC	CASSYPGDNEQFF
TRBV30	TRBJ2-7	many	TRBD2	TGTGCCTGGAGTGTTTCGGGAGGGCCCTACGAGCAGTACTTC	CAWSVSGGPYEQYF
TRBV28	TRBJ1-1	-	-	TGTGCCAGCAGAACCCAAGTCGGGGTTGGTACCACTGAAGCTTTCTTT	CASRTQVGVGTTEAFF
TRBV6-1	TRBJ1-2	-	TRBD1	TGTGCCAGCAGTGTCCAGACAGGGGGCGAATCCTATGGCTACACCTTC	CASSVQTGGESYGYTF
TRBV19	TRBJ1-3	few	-	TGTGCCAGTATCGCCGACCGGAACACCATATATTTT	CASIADRNTIYF
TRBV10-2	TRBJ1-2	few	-	TGCGCCAGCAGTGAGTCGGGGGGAGTAGGGTATGGCTACACCTTC	CASSESGGVGYGYTF